This T cell receptor (beta chain) stems from a study of vaccination effects on CD4 cells after COVID-19 (dated by TCRdb to the early 2020s). With regard to the full study: In the ViraFEST assay, PBMC were stimulated with viral peptide pools, and TCR sequencing was then used to find antigen-specific CD4+ T cell clonotypes based on their expansion. Post-vaccine samples across the study were collected a median of 72 days after the second dose, with a range of 14 to 241. Each well held 1.5 million to 2 million PBMC cultured in IMDM containing around 5.1% human AB serum, 9 to 10 IU/ml IL-2 and gentamicin, along with around 11 ug/ml peptides. SARS-CoV-2 spike-specific CD4+ TCR repertoires from before and after mRNA vaccination were compared in COVID-19 convalescent patients and in infection-naive vaccine recipients. Altogether, about 10 COVID-19 convalescent patients and several SARS-CoV-2-naive healthy vaccine recipients made up the full study. Cultures from other donors in the study were sequenced with the Oncomine TCR Beta short-read assay on an Illumina iSeq 100.

V drops 0 bases and J drops 7 bases, leaving 7 bases in between. The CDR3, cysteine through phenylalanine, is 13 amino acids long. This entry keeps only the CDR3 DNA: 39 bases, framed from base 1. Per the germline V gene, MNHEY is the CDR1 and SVGAGI is the CDR2. After approximately eleven days of culture, CD4+ T cells were isolated with the EasySep CD4+ T cell isolation kit. Participants received two doses of either the BNT162b2 or the mRNA-1273 mRNA SARS-CoV-2 vaccine. Negative nucleocapsid antibody results before and after vaccination confirmed that the healthy vaccine recipients had no prior SARS-CoV-2 infection. On days 3 and 7, half of the culture medium was replaced with fresh IL-2-containing medium. Each peptide stimulation condition was cultured in triplicate wells unless otherwise noted. PBMC were separated from whole blood using Ficoll-Paque Plus gradient centrifugation and were then either cryopreserved at -140C or used fresh. Genomic DNA was extracted from cultured CD4+ T cells with the QIAamp micro DNA kit.

The study at large found these results: Only a small number of convalescent patients were included, and no early post-infection timepoints were available, which limited the study. In healthy vaccine recipients, vaccine-induced clones were almost all SARS-CoV-2 mono-reactive, with only 1 of 255 cross-reactive with common cold coronaviruses. Both infection-induced and vaccine-induced clones contracted markedly at late post-vaccination timepoints, which is consistent with waning T cell responses.

With respect to this clone: The antigen it recognizes is unknown. There are no base qualities to consult, and no much larger clone falls within one base.

To prepare the library, the immunoSEQ multiplex PCR assay was applied. DNA from the cultured, isolated CD4+ T cells was subjected to TCR beta CDR3 sequencing. The study's processing was this. Non-productive TCR sequences were discarded, and reads were trimmed to the CDR3 region, with only CDR3s of 7 or more amino acids retained. Antigen-specific clonotypes were identified with the MANAFEST web app by comparing expansion in peptide wells against reference cultures. For clones to be considered positive, expansion at FDR<0.05 versus reference and all other wells, an odds ratio above 5, and a frequency above 0.1% in two replicate wells were required. Clonotypes significantly expanded in SARS-CoV-2 spike wells and in at least one common cold coronavirus spike condition were defined as cross-reactive. CDR3 similarity was assessed by Levenshtein distance with the stringdist R package, and unrooted trees were built with ape in R 3.6.1. TCRdb stores this immuneACCESS table with in-frame sequences only. Part of the clones is absent; in the studies checked, under half of the shortfall reflects unresolved V genes, and no reason is known for the rest. V and J calls and clone size come straight from that table; D and trimming were deduced from the DNA. Recorded for this sample are just under 75,000 clones; around 67% of them occurred a single time. Roughly 2.3% of the sample is in the top ten clones.

This sample comprised CD4+ T cells from PBMCs cultured without peptide, obtained after COVID-19 vaccination. This sequence was found in a human donor who received a COVID-19 vaccine. The sequence is built from TRBV6-5 and TRBJ2-1, with the D gene call left open. The CDR3 sequence is CASSYSRRNEQFF. At the DNA level, the sequence is TGTGCCAGCAGTTACTCTCGGAGAAATGAGCAGTTCTTC.